This T cell receptor beta chain was captured by sequencing in a study of blood T cells in healthy people across ages. For the study at large: The capture of about one barcoded beta molecule per two T cells was achieved by template switching.

Primed by a sample-barcoded 5' primer and a J-beta primer mix, a second PCR proceeded for roughly 7 to 12 cycles. TCRdb independently ran MiXCR on the 5' RACE reads; one entry per CDR3 protein. The sample lists nearly 800,000 distinct CDR3 sequences; around 25% were seen once. As for this clonotype: Its antigen is still unknown.

Study-wide results and limits: More naive CD4+ cells and higher diversity marked long-lived donors relative to aged donors.

The CDR3 extends over 11 amino acids. The V gene lost 9 bases and the J gene lost 6 bases, with 12 bases spanning the gap. Germline lookup yields CDR1 SGHTA and CDR2 FQGNSA. In addition, the sample was reused for a study of T cells of mothers and their children. From that paper: Material was donated by three healthy Caucasian mothers and their six children.

The chain recombines TRBV7-2 with TRBJ2-7; D is unclear. The clonotype comes from a boy younger than 18 in good health. Sequencing input: blood. The CDR3 loop is CASSNMGEQYF. The CDR3 region has the DNA TGTGCCAGTAGCAATATGGGCGAGCAGTACTTC.